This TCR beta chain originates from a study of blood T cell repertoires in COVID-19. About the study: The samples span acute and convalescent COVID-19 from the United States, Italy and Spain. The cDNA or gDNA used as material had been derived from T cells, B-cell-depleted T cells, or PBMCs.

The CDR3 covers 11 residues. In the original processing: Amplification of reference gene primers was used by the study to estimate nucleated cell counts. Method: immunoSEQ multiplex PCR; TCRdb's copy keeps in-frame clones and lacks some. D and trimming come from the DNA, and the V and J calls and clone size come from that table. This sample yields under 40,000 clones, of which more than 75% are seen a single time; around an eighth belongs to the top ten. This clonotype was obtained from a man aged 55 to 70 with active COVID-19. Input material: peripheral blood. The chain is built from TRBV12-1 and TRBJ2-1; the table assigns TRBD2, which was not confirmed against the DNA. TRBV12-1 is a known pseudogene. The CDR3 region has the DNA TGTGCCAGCAGCTTTGAACAGGAGGGGTTCTTC. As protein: CASSFEQEGFF.